Following are 23 T cell receptor beta chains from one sample sequenced in a study of shared clonotypes between healthy human individuals. Using immunoSEQ multiplex PCR, the repertoire was profiled, and TCRdb retains in-frame clones only, with some absent. The sample has some 500,000 clones, 95% to 96% seen once. The specimen was naive CD4+ T cells sorted from blood. Subset indicated: CD45RA+ positively selected. The source of these receptors is a woman aged 25-40 years in good health.

The chain combines TRBV27 with TRBJ2-2; no definite D call. Germline values: CDR1 MNHEY, CDR2 SMNVEV (reference sequence). The CDR3 is 13 residues long. The V and J ends lost 6 bases and 4 bases respectively, with 9 bases between them. The DNA for the CDR3 is TGTGCCAGCAGGAAGTTAGCCACCGGGGAGCTGTTTTTT. This encodes CASRKLATGELFF.

The chain links TRBV21-1 to TRBJ2-1; the table gives TRBD2 as D, unverified against the DNA. TRBV21-1 is given as a pseudogene. This CDR3 is built from 13 residues. CDR3 loop: CASSLHPIGGQFF. The CDR3 DNA is TGTGCCAGCAGTTTACACCCTATCGGAGGGCAGTTCTTC.

The chain uses TRBV7-8 and TRBJ2-2; 15 nucleotides align to TRBD2. Germline CDR1 and CDR2: SGHVS and FQNEAQ. The J segment lost 8 bases and the V segment lost 3 bases, leaving 7 bases of the junction unmatched. CDR3 length: 17 amino acids. The CDR3 spells CASSFRTSGRAGGELFF. DNA for the CDR3: TGTGCCAGCAGCTTCCGGACTAGCGGGAGGGCCGGTGGGGAGCTGTTTTTT.

This chain connects TRBV5-1 to TRBJ1-2, with TRBD1 matching 9 bases. J gave up 3 bases and V 3 bases, and 6 bases lay outside the gene matches. The CDR3 loop spans 15 amino acids. CDR1 is SGHRS and CDR2 is YFSETQ in the germline V gene. The CDR3 DNA is TGCGCCAGCAGCTCAGACAGGGGGTTAGACTATGGCTACACCTTC. This encodes CASSSDRGLDYGYTF.

This chain links TRBV6-5 with TRBJ1-1; 8 bases align to TRBD1. The CDR3 is 15 residues long. Trimming removed 5 bases from V and 0 bases from J; junction bases left unmatched: 5. Germline CDR1 is MNHEY and CDR2 is SVGAGI. CDR3 sequence: CASSPRDRLNTEAFF. The CDR3 DNA follows: TGTGCCAGCAGTCCTAGGGACAGGTTGAACACTGAAGCTTTCTTT.

The rearrangement links TRBV30 to TRBJ1-3, with D unclear. V was cut by 0 bases and J by 8 bases, with 8 bases left in between. The V gene's germline CDR1 is GTSNPN and CDR2 SVGIG (reference sequence). The CDR3 is 12 residues long. The CDR3 DNA sequence: TGTGCCTGGAGTGTAAGGTCGGACACCATATATTTT. Its translation is CAWSVRSDTIYF.

This chain joins TRBV10-3 and TRBJ2-7, with 10 bases aligning to TRBD2. Germline CDR1 is ENHRY and CDR2 is SYGVKD. This CDR3 has 16 amino acids. V lost 4 bases, J lost 2 bases, and 8 bases stayed unmatched. CDR3 amino acids: CAISVIASGSTYEQYF. The CDR3, as DNA: TGTGCCATCAGTGTAATAGCTAGCGGGAGTACCTACGAGCAGTACTTC.

J is TRBJ2-1 and V is TRBV7-9, with 9 positions matching TRBD2. J gave up 9 bases and V 4 bases, and 19 bases lay outside the gene matches. CDR3 length equals 18 residues. Germline CDR1 SEHNR, CDR2 FQNEAQ (reference sequence). The CDR3 bases are TGTGCCAGCAGCTCGCCAATGTATAGCGGGAGATGGGCGGGTGAGCAGTTCTTC. Amino acid sequence: CASSSPMYSGRWAGEQFF.

This chain connects TRBV28 to TRBJ2-3; maybe TRBD2 (5 bases). The CDR3 sequence is 14 residues long. From germline, CDR1 is MDHEN and CDR2 SYDVKM. Trimming shortened V by 3 bases and J by 2 bases, and 9 bases separated the two germline ends. For the CDR3, the DNA is TGTGCCAGCAGTTTTCTGACTATCACAGATACGCAGTATTTT. This translates into CASSFLTITDTQYF. Supplemented by reference TRBV28 and TRBJ2-3, the full variable domain reads DVKVTQSSRYLVKRTGEKVFLECVQDMDHENMFWYRQDPGLGLRLIYFSYDVKMKEKGDIPEGYSVSREKKERFSLILESASTNQTSMYLCASSFLTITDTQYFGPGTRLTVL.

CDR3 residues: CASSTRTRGRVSDTQYF. The CDR3 nucleotides read TGTGCCAGCAGCACTCGCACTCGCGGGAGGGTTTCAGATACGCAGTATTTT. The chain couples TRBV28 to TRBJ2-3, with 9 bases aligning to TRBD2. The CDR3 loop spans 17 amino acids. Germline V CDR1 and CDR2: MDHEN, SYDVKM. Germline trimming cut 6 bases from V and 4 bases from J; bases unmatched to any gene: 14.

The gene calls are TRBV6-5 and TRBJ2-4; D gene uncertain. V lost 0 bases to trimming and J lost 0 bases, with 9 bases between them. CDR3 length: 16 amino acids. Per germline, CDR1 MNHEY and CDR2 SVGAGI. The CDR3 sequence is CASSYSGRLAKNIQYF. As DNA, the CDR3 is TGTGCCAGCAGTTACTCGGGCAGGCTAGCCAAAAACATTCAGTACTTC.

The rearrangement uses TRBV5-1 and TRBJ2-7, with D perhaps TRBD1 (5 bases). The germline gives CDR1 SGHRS, CDR2 YFSETQ. The V and J ends lost 0 bases and 1 base respectively, with 14 bases between them. The CDR3 covers 16 residues. The CDR3 DNA follows: TGCGCCAGCAGCTTGGGCGCAGGGCTAGTTTCCTACGAGCAGTACTTC. It specifies CASSLGAGLVSYEQYF.

The V call is TRBV5-1, the J call TRBJ2-3, with 8 bases lining up with TRBD2. Germline CDR1 SGHRS, CDR2 YFSETQ. This CDR3 comprises 15 residues. The V segment lost 8 bases and the J segment 0 bases; nucleotides outside the gene matches: 8. CDR3 in DNA: TGCGCCAGTACTGACTTAGCGGGAAGCACAGATACGCAGTATTTT. The encoded protein is CASTDLAGSTDTQYF.

The rearrangement joins TRBV7-2 to TRBJ2-5; TRBD2 matches at 7 bases. The CDR3 is made up of 15 amino acids. Germline CDR1 reads SGHTA; CDR2 reads FQGNSA. J was trimmed by 4 bases and V by 1 base; bases with no gene match: 6. This chain's CDR3 is CASSLVGASGETQYF. CDR3 DNA sequence: TGTGCCAGCAGCTTAGTAGGGGCTAGCGGAGAGACCCAGTACTTC.

The DNA for the CDR3 is TGTGCCAGCAGCCAGGGACTTCCAGAGACCCAGTACTTC. It translates to CASSQGLPETQYF. This chain joins TRBV9 and TRBJ2-5, with a weak D call TRBD2 (6 bases). The CDR3 has 13 residues. CDR1 SGDLS and CDR2 YYNGEE come from the germline V gene. V was shortened by 4 bases and J by 4 bases, with 11 bases between the two germline ends.

The chain joins TRBV19 to TRBJ2-1; the match to TRBD2 covers 7 bases. With V trimmed by 2 bases and J by 6 bases, 13 bases remained unmatched. Germline V CDR1 and CDR2: LNHDA, SQIVND (reference sequence). The CDR3 totals 17 residues. CDR3 bases: TGTGCCAGTAGTATATTCCTGGGCGGGAGAGGTGGCAATGAGCAGTTCTTC. Protein sequence: CASSIFLGGRGGNEQFF.

This chain links TRBV7-8 with TRBJ1-3; D unclear. CDR3 length: 15 residues. Trimming left V 2 bases short and J 4 bases short, with 12 bases between. CDR1 and CDR2 (germline): SGHVS, FQNEAQ. The CDR3, as DNA: TGTGCCAGCAGCTTAAGCCTCGGCCCGGGAAACACCATATATTTT. It codes for CASSLSLGPGNTIYF.

This chain joins TRBV5-1 and TRBJ2-2, with 7 bases fitting TRBD2. Germline CDR1 is SGHRS and CDR2 is YFSETQ. This CDR3 spans 14 amino acids. J lost 1 base, V lost 9 bases, and 6 bases had no gene match. The CDR3 protein is CATRLAVNTGELFF. The CDR3 bases are TGCGCCACCCGCCTAGCGGTGAACACCGGGGAGCTGTTTTTT.

This clone was detected once. The chain uses TRBV14 and TRBJ2-3; D not certain. The CDR3 spans 16 residues. Trimming shortened V by 5 bases and J by 3 bases, and 18 bases separated the two germline ends. The germline CDR1 and CDR2 sequences are SGHDN and FVKESK. The CDR3 DNA reads TGTGCCAGCAGCGAGAGCTTTGTCTATCGGACAGATACGCAGTATTTT. Translating gives CASSESFVYRTDTQYF. The full variable domain, completed using reference TRBV14 and TRBJ2-3, is EAGVTQFPSHSVIEKGQTVTLRCDPISGHDNLYWYRRVMGKEIKFLLHFVKESKQDESGMPNNRFLAERTGGTYSTLKVQPAELEDSGVYFCASSESFVYRTDTQYFGPGTRLTVL.

The chain employs TRBV4-2 and TRBJ1-2; 7 bases are shared with TRBD1. The CDR3 length is 16 residues. Per germline, CDR1 LGHNA and CDR2 YNFKEQ. The V segment lost 0 bases and the J segment 4 bases; nucleotides outside the gene matches: 8. The CDR3 region is CASSQDPRQGIYGYTF. CDR3 in DNA: TGTGCCAGCAGCCAAGACCCCAGACAGGGCATCTATGGCTACACCTTC.

This clone occurred once. V usage is TRBV27 and J usage is TRBJ2-1; TRBD2 matches 11 bases. The V gene's germline CDR1 is MNHEY and CDR2 SMNVEV (reference sequence). Trimming at V came to 2 bases and at J to 5 bases, leaving 2 bases not matched to a gene. This CDR3 region has 15 residues. This CDR3 reads CASSLAGLADNEQFF. The CDR3 nucleotides are TGTGCCAGCAGTTTAGCGGGACTAGCGGACAATGAGCAGTTCTTC.

This chain connects TRBV19 to TRBJ2-1, with TRBD2 matching over 11 bases. Germline CDR1 LNHDA, CDR2 SQIVND (reference sequence). V lost 4 bases to trimming and J lost 6 bases; unmatched junction nucleotides: 14. The CDR3 loop spans 18 amino acids. The CDR3 DNA sequence: TGTGCCAGTAGTACCGCAGGGCCTTTAGCGGGAGGGCGCAATGAGCAGTTCTTC. Its translation is CASSTAGPLAGGRNEQFF.

V usage is TRBV27 and J usage is TRBJ1-4, with 10 bases lining up with TRBD1. Looked up from germline, CDR1 is MNHEY and CDR2 is SMNVEV (reference sequence). The CDR3 is 16 amino acids. Losses at the gene ends were 5 bases for V and 8 bases for J; bases not matched to a gene: 11. The CDR3 loop reads CASSPLPRGQGEKLFF. CDR3 sequence (DNA): TGTGCCAGCAGTCCCCTACCCCGGGGACAGGGGGAAAAACTGTTTTTT.